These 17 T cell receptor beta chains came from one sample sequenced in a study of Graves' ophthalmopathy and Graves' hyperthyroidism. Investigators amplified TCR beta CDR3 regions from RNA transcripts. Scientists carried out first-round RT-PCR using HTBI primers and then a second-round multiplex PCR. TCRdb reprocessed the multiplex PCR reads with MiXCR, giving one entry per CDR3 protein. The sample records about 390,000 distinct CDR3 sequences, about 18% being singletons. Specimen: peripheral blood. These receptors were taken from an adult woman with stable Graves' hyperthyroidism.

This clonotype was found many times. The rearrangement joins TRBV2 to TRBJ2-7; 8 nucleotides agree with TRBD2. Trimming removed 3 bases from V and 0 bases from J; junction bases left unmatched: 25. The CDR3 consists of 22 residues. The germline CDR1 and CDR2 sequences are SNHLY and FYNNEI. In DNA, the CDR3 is TGTGCCAGCAGTGAGGCGCGACCCCAAACACGGCGGCGGGAGGCCAACTCCTACGAGCAGTACTTC. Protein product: CASSEARPQTRRREANSYEQYF.

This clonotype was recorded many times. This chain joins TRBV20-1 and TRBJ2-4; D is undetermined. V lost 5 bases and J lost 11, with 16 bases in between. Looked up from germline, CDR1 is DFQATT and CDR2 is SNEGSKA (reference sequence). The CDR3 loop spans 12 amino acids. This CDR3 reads CSAHRAQRVQYF. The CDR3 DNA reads TGCAGTGCTCATCGGGCCCAAAGGGTTCAGTACTTC.

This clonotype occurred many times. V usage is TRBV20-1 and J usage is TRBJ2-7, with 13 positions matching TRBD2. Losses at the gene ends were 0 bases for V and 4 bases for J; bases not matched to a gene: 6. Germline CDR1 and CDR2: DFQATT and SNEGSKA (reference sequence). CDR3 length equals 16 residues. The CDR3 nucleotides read TGCAGTGCTAGAGATCTCCGGACTAGCGGGAGTTACGAGCAGTACTTC. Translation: CSARDLRTSGSYEQYF.

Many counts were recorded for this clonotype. In DNA form, the CDR3 reads TGCAGCGTCGAGGGTCGCCAAGAGACCCAGTACTTC. Its protein is CSVEGRQETQYF. The chain links TRBV29-1 to TRBJ2-5, with D tentatively TRBD2 (5 bases). The length of the CDR3 is 12 residues. Trimming left V 6 bases short and J 1 base short, with 9 bases between. The germline V gene has CDR1 SQVTM and CDR2 ANQGSEA.

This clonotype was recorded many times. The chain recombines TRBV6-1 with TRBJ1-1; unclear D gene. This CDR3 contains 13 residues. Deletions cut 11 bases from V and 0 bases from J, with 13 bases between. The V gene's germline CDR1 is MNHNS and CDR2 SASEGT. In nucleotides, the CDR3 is TGTGCCGGAAAATACGCCATGAACACTGAAGCTTTCTTT. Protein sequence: CAGKYAMNTEAFF.

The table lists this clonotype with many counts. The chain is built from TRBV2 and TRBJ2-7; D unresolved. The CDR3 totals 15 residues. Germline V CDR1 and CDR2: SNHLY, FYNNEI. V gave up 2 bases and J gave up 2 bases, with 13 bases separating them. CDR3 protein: CASSELGLETYEQYF. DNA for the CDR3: TGTGCCAGCAGTGAATTAGGTTTGGAAACCTACGAGCAGTACTTC.

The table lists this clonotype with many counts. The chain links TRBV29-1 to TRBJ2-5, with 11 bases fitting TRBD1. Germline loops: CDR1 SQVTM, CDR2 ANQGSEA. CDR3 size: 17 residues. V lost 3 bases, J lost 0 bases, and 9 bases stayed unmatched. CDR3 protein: CSVDGDRGVRYQETQYF. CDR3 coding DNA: TGCAGCGTTGACGGGGACAGGGGGGTAAGGTACCAAGAGACCCAGTACTTC.

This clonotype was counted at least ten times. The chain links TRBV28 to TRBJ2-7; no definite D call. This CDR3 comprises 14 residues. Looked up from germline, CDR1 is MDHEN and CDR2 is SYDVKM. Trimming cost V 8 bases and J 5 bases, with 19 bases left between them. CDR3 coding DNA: TGTGCCAGCTCTCTCAGACCACTACGGGACGAGCAGTACTTC. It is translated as CASSLRPLRDEQYF.

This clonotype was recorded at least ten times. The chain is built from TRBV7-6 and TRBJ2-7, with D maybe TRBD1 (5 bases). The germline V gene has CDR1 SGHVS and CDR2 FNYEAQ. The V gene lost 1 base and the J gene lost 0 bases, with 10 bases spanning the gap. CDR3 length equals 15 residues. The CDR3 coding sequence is TGTGCCAGCAGCTTAGACCAGGGAAGCTCCTACGAGCAGTACTTC. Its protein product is CASSLDQGSSYEQYF.

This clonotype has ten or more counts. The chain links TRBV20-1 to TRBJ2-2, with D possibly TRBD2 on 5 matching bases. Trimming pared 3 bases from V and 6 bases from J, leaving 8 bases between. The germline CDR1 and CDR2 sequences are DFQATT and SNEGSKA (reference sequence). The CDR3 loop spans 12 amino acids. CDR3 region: CSASTGAGELFF. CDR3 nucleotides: TGCAGTGCTAGTACCGGGGCCGGGGAGCTGTTTTTT.

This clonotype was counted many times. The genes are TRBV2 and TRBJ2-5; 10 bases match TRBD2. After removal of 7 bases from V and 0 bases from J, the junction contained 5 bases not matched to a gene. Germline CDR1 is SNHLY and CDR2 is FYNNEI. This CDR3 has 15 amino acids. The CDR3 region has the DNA TGTGCCAGCACTAGGACTAGCGGAAACCAAGAGACCCAGTACTTC. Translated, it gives CASTRTSGNQETQYF. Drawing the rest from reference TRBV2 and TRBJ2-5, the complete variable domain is EPEVTQTPSHQVTQMGQEVILRCVPISNHLYFYWYRQILGQKVEFLVSFYNNEISEKSEIFDDQFSVERPDGSNFTLKIRSTKLEDSAMYFCASTRTSGNQETQYFGPGTRLLVL.

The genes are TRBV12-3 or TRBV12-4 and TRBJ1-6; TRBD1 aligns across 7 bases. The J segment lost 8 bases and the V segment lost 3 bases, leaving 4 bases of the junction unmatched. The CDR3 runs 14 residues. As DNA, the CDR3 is TGTGCCAGCAGTTTTTCAGGGGGGGATTCACCCCTCCACTTT. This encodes CASSFSGGDSPLHF.

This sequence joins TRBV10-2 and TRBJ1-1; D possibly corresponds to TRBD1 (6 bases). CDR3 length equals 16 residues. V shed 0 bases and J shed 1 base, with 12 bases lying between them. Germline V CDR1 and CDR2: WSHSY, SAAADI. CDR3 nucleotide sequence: TGCGCCAGCAGTGAGTCTGAGGGGGTTAGGAACACTGAAGCTTTCTTT. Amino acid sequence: CASSESEGVRNTEAFF.

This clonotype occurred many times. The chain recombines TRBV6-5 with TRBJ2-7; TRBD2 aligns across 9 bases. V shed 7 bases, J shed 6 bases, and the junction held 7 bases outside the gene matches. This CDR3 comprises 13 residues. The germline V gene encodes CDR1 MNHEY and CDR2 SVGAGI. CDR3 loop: CASTLAGTFEQYF. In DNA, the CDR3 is TGTGCCAGCACGCTAGCGGGGACTTTCGAGCAGTACTTC.

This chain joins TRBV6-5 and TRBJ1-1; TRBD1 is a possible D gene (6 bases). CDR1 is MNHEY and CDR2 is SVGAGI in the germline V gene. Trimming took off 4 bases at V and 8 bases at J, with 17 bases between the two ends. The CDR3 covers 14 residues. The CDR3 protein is CASSLALRQEEAFF. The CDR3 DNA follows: TGTGCCAGCAGTTTAGCTCTAAGACAGGAGGAAGCTTTCTTT.

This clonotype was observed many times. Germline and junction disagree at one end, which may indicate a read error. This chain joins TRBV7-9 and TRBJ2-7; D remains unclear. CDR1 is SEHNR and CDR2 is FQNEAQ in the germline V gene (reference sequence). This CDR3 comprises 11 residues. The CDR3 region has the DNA TGTGCCAGCAGTCGGAACGGGCCCCTCCTCTTC. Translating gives CASSRNGPLLF.

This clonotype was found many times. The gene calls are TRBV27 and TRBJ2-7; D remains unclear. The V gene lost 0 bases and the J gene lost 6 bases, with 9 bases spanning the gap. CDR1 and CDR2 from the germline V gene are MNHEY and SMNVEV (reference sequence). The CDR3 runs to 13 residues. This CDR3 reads CASSLSYGLEQYF. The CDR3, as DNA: TGTGCCAGCAGTTTATCGTACGGCCTCGAGCAGTACTTC.